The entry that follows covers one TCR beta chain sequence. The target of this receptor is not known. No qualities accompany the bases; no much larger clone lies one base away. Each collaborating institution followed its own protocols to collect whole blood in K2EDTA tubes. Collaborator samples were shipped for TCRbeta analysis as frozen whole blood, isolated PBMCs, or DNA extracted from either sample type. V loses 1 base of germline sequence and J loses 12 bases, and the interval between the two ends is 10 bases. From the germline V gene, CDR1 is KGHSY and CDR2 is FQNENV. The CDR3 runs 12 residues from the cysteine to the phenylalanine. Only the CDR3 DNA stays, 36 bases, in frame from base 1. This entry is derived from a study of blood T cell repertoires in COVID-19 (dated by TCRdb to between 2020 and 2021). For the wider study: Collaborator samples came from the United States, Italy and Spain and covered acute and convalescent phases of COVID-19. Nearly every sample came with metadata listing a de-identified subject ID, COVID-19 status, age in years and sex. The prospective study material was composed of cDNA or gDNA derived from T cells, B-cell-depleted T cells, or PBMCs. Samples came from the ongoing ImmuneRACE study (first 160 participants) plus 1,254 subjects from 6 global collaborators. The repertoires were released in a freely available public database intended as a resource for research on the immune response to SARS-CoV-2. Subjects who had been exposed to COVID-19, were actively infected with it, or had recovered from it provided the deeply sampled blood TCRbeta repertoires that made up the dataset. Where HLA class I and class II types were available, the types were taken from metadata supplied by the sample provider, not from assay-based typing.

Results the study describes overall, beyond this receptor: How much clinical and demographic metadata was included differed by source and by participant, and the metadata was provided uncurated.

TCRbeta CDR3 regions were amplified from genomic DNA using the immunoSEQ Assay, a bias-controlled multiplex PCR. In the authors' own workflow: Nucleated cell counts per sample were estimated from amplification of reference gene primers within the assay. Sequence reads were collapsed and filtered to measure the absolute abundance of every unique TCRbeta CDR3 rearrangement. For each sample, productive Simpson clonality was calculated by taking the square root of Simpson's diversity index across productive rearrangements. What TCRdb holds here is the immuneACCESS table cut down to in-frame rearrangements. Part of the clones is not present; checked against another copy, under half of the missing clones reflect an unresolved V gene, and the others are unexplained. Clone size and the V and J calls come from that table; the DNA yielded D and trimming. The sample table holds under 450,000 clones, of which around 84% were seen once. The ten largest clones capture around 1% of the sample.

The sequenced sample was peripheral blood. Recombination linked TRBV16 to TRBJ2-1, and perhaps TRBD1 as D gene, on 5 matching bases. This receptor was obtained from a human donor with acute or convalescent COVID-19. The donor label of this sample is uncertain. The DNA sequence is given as TGTGCCAGCAGCCAATATCCAGGGATGCAGTTCTTC. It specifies CASSQYPGMQFF.